A selection of T cell receptor beta chains follows, all from one sample in a study of cytomegalovirus exposure and HLA in healthy donors. TCRdb's table, derived via immunoSEQ multiplex PCR, lists solely in-frame clones and lacks some. The repertoire holds just over 95,000 clones, with about 76% as singletons. Sequencing used PBMCs. Source of these receptors: a human donor in good health. CDR3s leave out the opening cysteine and the closing phenylalanine or tryptophan. The order of the fields is CDR3 length, V gene, J gene, clone size, CDR3 protein. Size is omitted from some rows. Given values are once, few, many or a class for expanded clones.

>16|TRBV15|TRBJ2-5|NA
ATSKGGLAGAGGETQY
>13|TRBV9|TRBJ2-3|NA
ASSVTGVYTDTQY
>10|TRBV29-1|TRBJ1-2|NA
SVIGGSYGYT
>15|TRBV2|TRBJ1-1|NA
ASKIFRQGRENTEAF
>10|TRBV10-3|TRBJ2-3|NA
AIRATNSLQY
>13|TRBV19|NA|few
ASSISLDSTYEQY
>11|TRBV11-2|TRBJ2-7|NA
ASSLTGDYEQY
>13|TRBV4-3|TRBJ2-6|NA
ASSNGRSGANVLT
>13|TRBV7-9|TRBJ2-2|NA
ASSLGLGATGELF
>9|TRBV5-1|TRBJ2-7|NA
ASSLAQEQY
>15|TRBV5-1|TRBJ2-1|NA
ASSLGRVAGVGNEQF
>11|TRBV6-1|TRBJ2-7|NA
ASSVAGAYEQY
>13|TRBV7-9|TRBJ2-5|NA
ASSLAGAAGETQY
>14|TRBV5-1|NA|NA
ASSLVATGGVNEQY
>12|TRBV5-6|TRBJ1-5|few
ASSLVGGGQPQH
>13|TRBV6-6|TRBJ1-4|NA
ASIRRTGGNEKLF
>11|TRBV2|TRBJ1-5|few
ASRGTGLLVQH
>13|TRBV2|TRBJ2-5|NA
ASRIPGTVQETQY
>14|TRBV7-2|TRBJ1-2|NA
ASSLRDRRYAEGYT
>15|TRBV5-8|TRBJ2-3|NA
ASSLWSAGEGPDTQY
>12|TRBV4-1|TRBJ1-6|NA
ASSQGLYNSPLH
>12|TRBV4-3|TRBJ1-2|NA
ASSQSSITEGYT
>13|TRBV10-1|TRBJ1-2|NA
ASSESARDFDGYT
>13|TRBV4-2|TRBJ1-5|NA
ASSQDQGADQPQH
>15|TRBV7-8|TRBJ2-5|NA
ASSFGRTGSWEETQY
>11|TRBV18|TRBJ2-5|NA
ASSPAGVETQY
>15|TRBV7-9|TRBJ1-4|NA
ASRPDSYSGENEKLF
>12|TRBV5-1|TRBJ2-7|NA
ASTDGRATYEQY
>12|TRBV30|TRBJ2-2|NA
AWSRRRNTGELF
>12|TRBV6-5|TRBJ1-1|few
ASSYSTGSTEAF
>13|TRBV5-1|TRBJ1-4|NA
ASATGDRENEKLF
>12|TRBV5-1|TRBJ2-7|NA
ASSKDTGNYEQY
>11|TRBV6-4|TRBJ2-3|NA
ASSAEMRDTQY
>15|TRBV27|TRBJ2-2|NA
ASSLPFVAGRTGELF
>10|TRBV19|TRBJ1-1|NA
ASSMQGWGVF
>10|TRBV6-1|TRBJ1-2|few
ASREGAGRYT
>16|TRBV30|TRBJ1-3|NA
AWSPRKAGPSVGNTIY
>10|TRBV29-1|TRBJ1-2|once
SAWSGVYGYT
>12|TRBV7-9|TRBJ1-1|NA
ASSLDRGRAEAF
>14|TRBV5-1|TRBJ1-2|NA
ASSLGGDSHNYGYT
>13|TRBV5-4|TRBJ1-2|NA
ASSLAGDRVYGYT
>15|TRBV4-1|TRBJ1-1|NA
ASSPPPGLSLNTEAF